The present entry profiles one TCR beta chain with its context. Other DNA sequences from this sample encode an identical CDR3 as well. This sample is part of a study of blood T cell repertoires in COVID-19. The overall study: Researchers got acute and convalescent COVID-19 samples from the United States, Italy and Spain. Sources were T cells, B-cell-depleted T cells, or PBMCs; the material itself was cDNA or gDNA.

The length of the CDR3 is 14 residues. The germline V gene encodes CDR1 KGHSH and CDR2 LQKENI. V lost 3 bases and J lost 2; bases outside the gene matches: 3. Here immunoSEQ multiplex PCR was the method, and the copy in TCRdb shows in-frame clones only, minus some. Of 25,000 to 30,000 clones in the sample, roughly 86% were seen once. Sequencing was performed on peripheral blood. The genes are TRBV18 and TRBJ1-1, with 7 bases that match TRBD1. The sequence derives from a human donor in a cohort sampled during active COVID-19. The donor label of this sample is uncertain. The chain's CDR3 is CASSPGQPNTEAFF. The CDR3 DNA reads TGTGCCAGCTCACCGGGACAGCCAAACACTGAAGCTTTCTTT.